Following are 2 T cell receptor beta chains from one sample sequenced in a study of spatial heterogeneity in lung cancer. TCRdb redid the calling of the 5' RACE reads with MiXCR, one entry per CDR3 protein. The table lists 40,000 to 45,000 distinct CDR3 sequences, roughly 13% of them singletons. Time point here: sample taken at primary tumor resection. Frozen PBMC, nontumor lung or tumor provided whole RNA, which was sequenced unsorted. Source: PBMCs, taken at surgery. The receptors shown here come from a male donor with early-stage non-small cell lung cancer.

This clonotype was detected ten times or more. The V and J genes are TRBV5-1 and TRBJ2-3, with D possibly matching TRBD2 (5 bases). Per germline, CDR1 SGHRS and CDR2 YFSETQ. This CDR3 has 12 amino acids. V dropped 4 bases and J dropped 5 bases, with 8 bases sitting between them. The CDR3 DNA reads TGCGCCAGCAGCCGAGAGGGAGATACGCAGTATTTT. Translation gives CASSREGDTQYF.

This clonotype was detected many times. The chain carries TRBV7-2 and TRBJ2-1, with TRBD2 matching 10 bases. Germline CDR1 SGHTA, CDR2 FQGNSA. The CDR3 totals 17 residues. V shed 2 bases and J 1 base; nucleotides not matched to a gene: 5. The DNA for the CDR3 is TGTGCCAGCAGCTTATTAGCGGGGGGTGTTTCCTACAATGAGCAGTTCTTC. It is translated as CASSLLAGGVSYNEQFF. The whole variable domain, remainder taken from reference TRBV7-2 and TRBJ2-1, is GAGVSQSPSNKVTEKGKDVELRCDPISGHTALYWYRQSLGQGLEFLIYFQGNSAPDKSGLPSDRFSAERTGGSVSTLTIQRTQQEDSAVYLCASSLLAGGVSYNEQFFGPGTRLTVL.